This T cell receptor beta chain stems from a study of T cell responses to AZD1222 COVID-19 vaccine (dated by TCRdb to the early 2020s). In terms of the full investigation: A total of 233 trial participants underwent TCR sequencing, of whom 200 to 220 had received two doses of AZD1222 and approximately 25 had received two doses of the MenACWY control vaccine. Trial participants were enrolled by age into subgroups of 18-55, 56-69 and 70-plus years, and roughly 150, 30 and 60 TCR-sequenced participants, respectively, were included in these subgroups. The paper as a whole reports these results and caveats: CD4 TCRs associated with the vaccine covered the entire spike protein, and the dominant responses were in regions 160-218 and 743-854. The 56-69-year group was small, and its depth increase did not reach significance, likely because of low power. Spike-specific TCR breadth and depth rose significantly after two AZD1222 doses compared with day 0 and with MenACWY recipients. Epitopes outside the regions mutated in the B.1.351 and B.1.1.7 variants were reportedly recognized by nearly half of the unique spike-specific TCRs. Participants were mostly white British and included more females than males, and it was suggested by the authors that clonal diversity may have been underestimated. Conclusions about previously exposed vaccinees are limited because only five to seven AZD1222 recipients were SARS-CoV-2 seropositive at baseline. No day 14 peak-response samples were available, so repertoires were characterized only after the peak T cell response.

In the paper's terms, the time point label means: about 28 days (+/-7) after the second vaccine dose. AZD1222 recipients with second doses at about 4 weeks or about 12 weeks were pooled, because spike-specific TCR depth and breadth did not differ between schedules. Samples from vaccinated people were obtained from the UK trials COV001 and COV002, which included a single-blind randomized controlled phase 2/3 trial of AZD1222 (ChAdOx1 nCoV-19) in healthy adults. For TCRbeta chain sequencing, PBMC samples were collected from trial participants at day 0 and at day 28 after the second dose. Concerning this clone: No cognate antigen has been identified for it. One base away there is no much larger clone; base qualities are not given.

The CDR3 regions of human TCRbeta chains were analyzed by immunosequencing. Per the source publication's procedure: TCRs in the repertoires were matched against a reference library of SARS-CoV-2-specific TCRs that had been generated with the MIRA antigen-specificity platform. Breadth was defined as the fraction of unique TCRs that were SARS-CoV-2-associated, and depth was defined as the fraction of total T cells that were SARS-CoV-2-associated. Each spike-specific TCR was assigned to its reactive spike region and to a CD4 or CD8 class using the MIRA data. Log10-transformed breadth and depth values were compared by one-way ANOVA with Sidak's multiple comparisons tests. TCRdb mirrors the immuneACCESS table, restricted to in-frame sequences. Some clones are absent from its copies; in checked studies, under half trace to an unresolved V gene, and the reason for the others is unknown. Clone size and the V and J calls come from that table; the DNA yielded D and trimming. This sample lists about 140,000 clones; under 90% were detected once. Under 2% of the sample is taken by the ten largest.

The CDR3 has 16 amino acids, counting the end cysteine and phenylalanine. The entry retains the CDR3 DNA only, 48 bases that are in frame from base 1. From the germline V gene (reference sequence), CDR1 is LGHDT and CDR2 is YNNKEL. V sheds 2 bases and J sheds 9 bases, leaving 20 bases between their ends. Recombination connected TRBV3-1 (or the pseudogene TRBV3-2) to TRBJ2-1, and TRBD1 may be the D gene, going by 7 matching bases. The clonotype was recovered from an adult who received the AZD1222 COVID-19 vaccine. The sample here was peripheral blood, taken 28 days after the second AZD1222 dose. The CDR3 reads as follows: CASSQKGGTDFFEQFF. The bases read TGTGCCAGCAGCCAAAAAGGGGGGACAGATTTTTTTGAGCAGTTCTTC.